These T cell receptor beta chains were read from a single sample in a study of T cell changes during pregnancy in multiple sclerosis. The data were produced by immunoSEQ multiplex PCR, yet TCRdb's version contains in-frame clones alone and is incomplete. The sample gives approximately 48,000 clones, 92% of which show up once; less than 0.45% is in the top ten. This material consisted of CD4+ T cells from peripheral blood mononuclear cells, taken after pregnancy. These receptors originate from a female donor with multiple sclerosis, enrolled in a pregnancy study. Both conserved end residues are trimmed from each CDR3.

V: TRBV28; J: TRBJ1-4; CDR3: ASSSTGGGEKLF
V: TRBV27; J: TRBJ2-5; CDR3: ASRRQGAETQY
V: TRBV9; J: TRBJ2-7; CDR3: ASSPRQGTFPQY
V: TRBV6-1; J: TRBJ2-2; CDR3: ASSEDRGGTGELF
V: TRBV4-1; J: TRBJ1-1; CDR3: ASSQSWTANTEAF
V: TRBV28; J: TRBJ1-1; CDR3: ASSLAARKAF
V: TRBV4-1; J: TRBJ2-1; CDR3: ASSPTTVLNNEQF
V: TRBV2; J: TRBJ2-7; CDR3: ASSEQGINEQY
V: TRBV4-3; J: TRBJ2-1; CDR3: ASSQEGAGGSYNEQF
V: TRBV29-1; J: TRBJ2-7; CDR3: SVVLGIYEQY
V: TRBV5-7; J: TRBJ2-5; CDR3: ASIKYKAGGPRQETQY
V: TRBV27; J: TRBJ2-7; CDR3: ASSLDDSSYDHEQY
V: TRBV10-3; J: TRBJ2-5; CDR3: AISDSGTAKETQY